This entry lists 25 T cell receptor beta chains sequenced from one sample in a study of cytomegalovirus exposure and HLA in healthy donors. PCR was performed using 60 Vbeta and 13 Jbeta primers. The method was immunoSEQ multiplex PCR; TCRdb's version includes in-frame clones alone and lacks a portion of them. This sample yields under 250,000 clones, of which 78% are seen a single time; around 0.44% belongs to the top ten. The sequencing sample was made of PBMCs. These receptors all stem from a boy younger than 18 in good health and CMV-seronegative.

J is TRBJ2-5 and V is TRBV5-4; 12 nucleotides match TRBD2. Germline V lookup: CDR1 SGHNT, CDR2 YYREEE (reference sequence). The CDR3 contains 16 residues. V dropped 4 bases and J dropped 5; count of bases not matched to a gene: 9. The CDR3 coding sequence is TGTGCCAGCAGCCCCAGCGGACTAGCGGGAAGCGAGACCCAGTACTTC. Translated, it gives CASSPSGLAGSETQYF.

The chain links TRBV28 to TRBJ2-1; TRBD1 is a possible D gene (5 bases). This CDR3 has 15 amino acids. V dropped 6 bases and J dropped 0 bases, with 12 bases sitting between them. Germline V CDR1 and CDR2: MDHEN, SYDVKM. The CDR3 is CASSYDSNSYNEQFF. The CDR3 nucleotides are TGTGCCAGCAGCTATGACAGCAACTCCTACAATGAGCAGTTCTTC.

The chain carries TRBV30 and TRBJ1-4; D call uncertain. V shed 1 base and J shed 11 bases, with 11 bases lying between them. Germline assignment: CDR1 GTSNPN and CDR2 SVGIG (reference sequence). This CDR3 comprises 12 residues. The chain's CDR3 is CAWSAPDGKLFF. The CDR3 bases are TGTGCCTGGAGTGCGCCCGACGGGAAACTGTTTTTT. Filled out from reference TRBV30 and TRBJ1-4, the complete variable domain reads SQTIHQWPATLVQPVGSPLSLECTVEGTSNPNLYWYRQAAGRGLQLLFYSVGIGQISSEVPQNLSASRPQDRQFILSSKKLLLSDSGFYLCAWSAPDGKLFFGSGTQLSVL.

The chain combines TRBV5-1 with TRBJ2-1; a weak D match, TRBD2 (6 bases). The germline CDR1 and CDR2 sequences are SGHRS and YFSETQ. The length of the CDR3 is 18 residues. Trimming left V 4 bases short and J 0 bases short, with 20 bases between. Written as DNA, the CDR3 is TGCGCCAGCAGCCCCCGGGGGTTAGCGTTGAGCTCCTACAATGAGCAGTTCTTC. Protein sequence: CASSPRGLALSSYNEQFF.

The chain couples TRBV2 to TRBJ2-7, with TRBD1 matching over 7 bases. The J segment lost 13 bases and the V segment lost 2 bases, leaving 2 bases of the junction unmatched. This CDR3 has 10 residues. Germline V lookup: CDR1 SNHLY, CDR2 FYNNEI. This CDR3 reads CASSERDSYF. Written as DNA, the CDR3 is TGTGCCAGCAGTGAAAGGGACAGCTACTTC. Based on the CDR3 plus reference TRBV2 and TRBJ2-7, the full variable domain is EPEVTQTPSHQVTQMGQEVILRCVPISNHLYFYWYRQILGQKVEFLVSFYNNEISEKSEIFDDQFSVERPDGSNFTLKIRSTKLEDSAMYFCASSERDSYFGPGTRLTVT.

The chain uses TRBV2 and TRBJ2-1; 10 bases agree with TRBD2. This CDR3 has 14 amino acids. J lost 11 bases, V lost 6 bases, and 10 bases had no gene match. CDR1 is SNHLY and CDR2 is FYNNEI in the germline V gene. CDR3 region: CASRKSLAGDKQFF. The CDR3 nucleotides are TGTGCCAGCAGGAAATCCCTAGCGGGGGACAAGCAGTTCTTC.

The gene calls are TRBV7-9 and TRBJ2-1; no definite D call. Germline CDR1 SEHNR, CDR2 FQNEAQ (reference sequence). CDR3 size: 13 residues. Between the trimmed V and J ends, which lost 4 bases and 11 bases, there was a span of 15 bases. Here the CDR3 reads CASSSGFSEKQFF. The CDR3 bases are TGTGCCAGCAGCTCAGGCTTTTCGGAAAAGCAGTTCTTC.

The chain couples TRBV20-1 to TRBJ2-7, with TRBD1 matching over 7 bases. The junction had 3 bases not matched to a gene; V was cut back by 3 bases and J by 7 bases. This CDR3 is built from 11 residues. In germline, CDR1 is DFQATT, CDR2 SNEGSKA (reference sequence). CDR3 loop: CSASPGGEQYF. DNA for the CDR3: TGCAGTGCTAGCCCAGGGGGTGAGCAGTACTTC.

A remark on this clone: One junction end does not reproduce the germline sequence, and a read error may be involved. V gene TRBV5-1 combines with J gene TRBJ1-2; D uncertain. CDR3 size: 12 residues. From germline, CDR1 is SGHRS and CDR2 YFSETQ. The CDR3 DNA reads TGCGCCAGCTATGAGGTTTACTATGGCTACCCCTTC. Its protein product is CASYEVYYGYPF.

V is TRBV30 and J is TRBJ2-5; 8 bases map to TRBD1. Germline-derived CDR1 and CDR2 are GTSNPN and SVGIG (reference sequence). The J segment lost 4 bases and the V segment lost 4 bases, leaving 5 bases of the junction unmatched. CDR3 length: 13 amino acids. In DNA form, the CDR3 reads TGTGCCTGGACTCGTCAGGGGGCAGAGACCCAGTACTTC. This encodes CAWTRQGAETQYF.

This clone was counted once. The CDR3 protein is CASSTSHHWTAEDYGYTF. The CDR3 DNA reads as TGTGCCAGCAGCACTAGTCACCACTGGACAGCGGAGGACTATGGCTACACCTTC. The rearrangement joins TRBV9 to TRBJ1-2; possibly TRBD1 for D (6 bases). The CDR3 is 18 amino acids. V was shortened by 4 bases and J by 3 bases, with 25 bases between the two germline ends. Germline V gene data show CDR1 as SGDLS and CDR2 as YYNGEE.

This chain links TRBV15 with TRBJ2-6; no definite D call. Germline values: CDR1 LNHNV, CDR2 YYDKDF (reference sequence). The CDR3 loop spans 15 amino acids. V lost 0 bases and J lost 0, with 3 bases in between. This CDR3 is CATSRDNSGANVLTF. For the CDR3, the DNA is TGTGCCACCAGCAGAGACAACTCTGGGGCCAACGTCCTGACTTTC.

V gene TRBV18 combines with J gene TRBJ2-7, with D possibly TRBD1 on 6 matching bases. V lost 0 bases and J lost 0, with 12 bases in between. The CDR3 has 16 residues. Germline loops: CDR1 KGHSH, CDR2 LQKENI. The DNA for the CDR3 is TGTGCCAGCTCACCACCACAGGGCCTGAGCTCCTACGAGCAGTACTTC. Translated, it gives CASSPPQGLSSYEQYF.

CDR3 in DNA: TGTGCCAGTAGCTGGGCCCGGACTAGCGGCTACGAGCAGTACTTC. Translating it yields CASSWARTSGYEQYF. The chain uses TRBV19 and TRBJ2-7; 10 nucleotides match TRBD2. The V gene end was trimmed by 6 bases and the J gene end by 3 bases; junction bases not matched to a gene: 8. The V gene's germline CDR1 is LNHDA and CDR2 SQIVND (reference sequence). The CDR3 extends over 15 amino acids.

In this sample, this clone turned up a few times. The chain uses TRBV7-2 and TRBJ2-3; a possible D gene is TRBD1 (6 bases). Germline CDR1 reads SGHTA; CDR2 reads FQGNSA. Trimming cost V 5 bases and J 5 bases, with 17 bases left between them. CDR3 length: 15 amino acids. The CDR3 loop is CASSLLEGERDTQYF. CDR3 DNA: TGTGCCAGCAGCCTCCTCGAGGGGGAGAGAGATACGCAGTATTTT. Based on the CDR3 plus reference TRBV7-2 and TRBJ2-3, the full variable domain is GAGVSQSPSNKVTEKGKDVELRCDPISGHTALYWYRQSLGQGLEFLIYFQGNSAPDKSGLPSDRFSAERTGGSVSTLTIQRTQQEDSAVYLCASSLLEGERDTQYFGPGTRLTVL.

This rearrangement joins TRBV6-5 to TRBJ2-7; D might be TRBD1 (6 bases). Germline assignment: CDR1 MNHEY and CDR2 SVGAGI. V lost 1 base to trimming and J lost 5 bases, with 12 bases between them. This CDR3 comprises 14 residues. CDR3 sequence (DNA): TGTGCCAGCAGTTACTTACAGGGAGTCGACGAGCAGTACTTC. Residues: CASSYLQGVDEQYF.

The chain uses TRBV13 and TRBJ2-7, with D hard to call. Germline-derived CDR1 and CDR2 are PRHDT and FYEKMQ (reference sequence). Trimming removed 0 bases from V and 5 bases from J, with 11 bases in between. This CDR3 is 14 amino acids long. As DNA, the CDR3 is TGTGCCAGCAGCTTAGGGCGAAGCCCGGACGAGCAGTACTTC. This translates into CASSLGRSPDEQYF. Drawing the rest from reference TRBV13 and TRBJ2-7, the complete variable domain is AAGVIQSPRHLIKEKRETATLKCYPIPRHDTVYWYQQGPGQDPQFLISFYEKMQSDKGSIPDRFSAQQFSDYHSELNMSSLELGDSALYFCASSLGRSPDEQYFGPGTRLTVT.

This sequence joins TRBV2 and TRBJ2-7; 10 bases map to TRBD2. The CDR3 contains 14 residues. With 6 bases clipped from V and 6 bases from J, the junction kept 8 bases outside the gene matches. The germline CDR1 and CDR2 sequences are SNHLY and FYNNEI. CDR3 in DNA: TGTGCCAGCAGGTTAGCGGGAGGCCTCAGCGAGCAGTACTTC. It specifies CASRLAGGLSEQYF.

The chain uses TRBV7-9 and TRBJ2-5; tentatively, D is TRBD1 (6 bases). Germline CDR1 and CDR2: SEHNR and FQNEAQ (reference sequence). Between the trimmed V and J ends, which lost 7 bases and 2 bases, there was a span of 17 bases. The CDR3 is 15 residues long. CDR3 DNA sequence: TGTGCCAGCAACCCTCAAGGACAGATTCAAGAGACCCAGTACTTC. The encoded protein is CASNPQGQIQETQYF.

This chain uses TRBV7-9 with TRBJ1-6; a possible D gene is TRBD1 (5 bases). Germline loops: CDR1 SEHNR, CDR2 FQNEAQ (reference sequence). V shed 2 bases and J shed 5 bases, with 7 bases lying between them. The CDR3 length is 14 residues. CDR3 sequence reads: CASSLPRDNSPLHF. The DNA of the CDR3 is TGTGCCAGCAGCTTACCCAGGGATAATTCACCCCTCCACTTT.

V usage is TRBV6-1 and J usage is TRBJ1-1; TRBD1 matches at 10 bases. Unmatched junction bases numbered 1, after V lost 5 bases and J lost 4 bases. Germline-derived CDR1 and CDR2 are MNHNS and SASEGT. The CDR3 is made up of 13 amino acids. This chain's CDR3 is CASSRDRGTEAFF. The CDR3 bases are TGTGCCAGCAGTCGGGACAGGGGCACTGAAGCTTTCTTT.

This clone was seen many times. The rearrangement joins TRBV10-3 to TRBJ1-3; possibly TRBD1 for D (5 bases). Trimming shortened V by 3 bases and J by 4 bases, and 10 bases separated the two germline ends. CDR3 size: 14 residues. Germline loops: CDR1 ENHRY, CDR2 SYGVKD. CDR3 nucleotides: TGTGCCATCAGTGATGGGGCAGAAGGAAACACCATATATTTT. It codes for CAISDGAEGNTIYF.

The genes are TRBV4-1 and TRBJ2-7, with 7 bases fitting TRBD2. Germline V gene data show CDR1 as MGHRA and CDR2 as YSYEKL. Unmatched junction bases numbered 9, after V lost 4 bases and J lost 3 bases. The CDR3 consists of 15 residues. In nucleotides, the CDR3 is TGCGCCAGCAGCCCGGGGAGAGCGGGGAGCTACGAGCAGTACTTC. It specifies CASSPGRAGSYEQYF.

The chain combines TRBV2 with TRBJ2-7, with TRBD1 matching over 8 bases. Trimming took 7 bases from V and 5 from J; bases not matched to a gene: 16. The CDR3 extends over 16 amino acids. Germline CDR1 reads SNHLY; CDR2 reads FYNNEI. In DNA form, the CDR3 reads TGTGCCAGCATTTTCCCCACGGACAGGGAAAAACACGAGCAGTACTTC. This sequence encodes CASIFPTDREKHEQYF.

The genes are TRBV4-3 and TRBJ2-7; 8 bases fit TRBD2. The V and J ends lost 3 bases and 3 bases, in that order; junction bases with no gene match: 16. The CDR3 is made up of 18 amino acids. Germline V lookup: CDR1 LGHNA, CDR2 YSLEER. The CDR3 sequence: CASSHALTNGRDYYEQYF. CDR3 DNA sequence: TGCGCCAGCAGCCATGCACTGACTAACGGGAGGGATTACTACGAGCAGTACTTC.